These T cell receptor beta chains were read from a single sample in a study of cytomegalovirus exposure and HLA in healthy donors. Only in-frame clones appear in the TCRdb table, and some are missing; sequencing was by immunoSEQ multiplex PCR. The sample holds 200,000 to 250,000 clones, about 90% seen once. Sequencing was done on a sample of PBMCs. All receptors come from a man aged 18 to 29 in good health and CMV-seropositive. The CDR3 runs from the conserved cysteine through the conserved F or W. Fields, in order: J gene, D gene, V gene, clone size, CDR3 protein, CDR3 DNA. The D gene is left open where the match is weak. The size field is filled for only some rows; it gives once, few, many or a size class.

TRBJ2-7 . TRBV15 once CATSRDMGTYEQYF TGTGCCACCAGCAGAGATATGGGAACCTACGAGCAGTACTTC
TRBJ1-1 TRBD1 TRBV5-1 . CASRSWSRGTEAFF TGCGCCAGCAGATCATGGTCCAGGGGGACTGAAGCTTTCTTT
TRBJ2-7 . TRBV5-4 . CASSLDSGSYEQYF TGTGCCAGCAGCTTGGATAGCGGCTCCTACGAGCAGTACTTC
TRBJ2-1 TRBD2 TRBV6-5 . CASRGSGSSYNEQFF TGTGCCAGCAGGGGGAGCGGGAGCTCCTACAATGAGCAGTTCTTC
TRBJ2-7 TRBD2 TRBV28 . CASRSAPTSGRFGHEQYF TGTGCCAGCAGATCCGCACCTACTAGCGGGAGGTTTGGCCACGAGCAGTACTTC
TRBJ2-7 TRBD1 TRBV6-5 few CASSWTGGSYEQYF TGTGCCAGCAGTTGGACAGGGGGCTCCTACGAGCAGTACTTC
TRBJ2-1 TRBD2 TRBV5-1 . CASSPGLAGASPFF TGCGCCAGCAGCCCGGGACTAGCGGGAGCCTCCCCGTTCTTC
TRBJ2-3 . TRBV5-6 . CASSLARGGDTQYF TGTGCCAGCAGCTTGGCCCGGGGCGGAGATACGCAGTATTTT
TRBJ1-4 TRBD1 TRBV5-8 . CASSSGTVNEKLFF TGTGCCAGCAGCTCCGGGACAGTTAATGAAAAACTGTTTTTT
TRBJ2-6 . TRBV6-1 once CASTPGAGANVLTF TGTGCCAGCACCCCGGGGGCTGGGGCCAACGTCCTGACTTTC
TRBJ1-1 TRBD1 TRBV5-5 . CASSSDRVTSAEAFF TGTGCCAGCAGTTCAGACAGGGTCACCTCCGCTGAAGCTTTCTTT
TRBJ1-4 TRBD1 TRBV7-9 . CASSSTGSSEKLFF TGTGCCAGCAGCTCGACAGGGAGTAGTGAAAAACTGTTTTTT
TRBJ2-1 TRBD2 TRBV2 . CASSVLAGVREQFF TGTGCCAGCAGTGTACTAGCGGGAGTGCGTGAGCAGTTCTTC
TRBJ2-1 . TRBV9 . CASSPYGYNEQFF TGTGCCAGCAGCCCCTACGGGTACAATGAGCAGTTCTTC
TRBJ1-3 . TRBV2 . CASTGGAGGNTIYF TGTGCCAGCACGGGGGGGGCAGGAGGAAACACCATATATTTT
TRBJ2-7 . TRBV18 . CASSGISENYEQYF TGTGCCAGCTCAGGAATAAGCGAGAACTACGAGCAGTACTTC
TRBJ2-1 . TRBV29-1 once CSAKDFSSYNEQFF TGCAGCGCTAAGGACTTCAGCTCCTACAATGAGCAGTTCTTC
TRBJ2-7 TRBD2 TRBV6-5 . CASVKDKGLASEQYF TGTGCCAGCGTGAAGGATAAGGGACTAGCCTCCGAGCAGTACTTC
TRBJ2-7 . TRBV19 . CASSEGDHPYEQYF TGTGCCAGTAGTGAGGGGGACCACCCCTACGAGCAGTACTTC
TRBJ2-3 TRBD2 TRBV7-2 . CASSPAGGTDTQYF TGTGCCAGCAGCCCCGCGGGAGGCACAGATACGCAGTATTTT
TRBJ1-1 . TRBV10-3 once CAYREDKVTEAFF TGTGCCTACCGGGAAGACAAGGTTACTGAAGCTTTCTTT
TRBJ2-2 TRBD2 TRBV5-1 . CASSLGTSVNTGELFF TGCGCCAGCAGCCTTGGGACTAGCGTGAACACCGGGGAGCTGTTTTTT
TRBJ2-1 . TRBV6-1 . CASRAGLTYNEQFF TGTGCCAGCAGGGCGGGACTTACCTACAATGAGCAGTTCTTC
TRBJ2-5 . TRBV9 . CASRGTQETQYF TGTGCCAGCAGGGGAACCCAAGAGACCCAGTACTTC
TRBJ1-2 . TRBV6-5 . CASRPPGYSYGYTF TGTGCCAGCAGGCCGCCAGGGTATAGCTATGGCTACACCTTC
TRBJ2-3 TRBD1 TRBV11-1 once CASSPGTGSDTQYF TGTGCCAGCAGCCCGGGGACAGGGTCAGATACGCAGTATTTT
TRBJ2-5 TRBD2 TRBV7-2 . CASSFFASGQETQYF TGTGCCAGCAGCTTCTTCGCTAGCGGACAAGAGACCCAGTACTTC
TRBJ2-7 TRBD1 TRBV6-5 . CASSRRTGDYEQYF TGTGCCAGCAGCCGCCGGACAGGGGACTACGAGCAGTACTTC
TRBJ2-3 TRBD2 TRBV5-1 . CASSLGGSGFTDTQYF TGCGCCAGCAGCTTGGGCGGTAGCGGGTTCACAGATACGCAGTATTTT
TRBJ2-3 . TRBV18 . CASSPPSTDTQYF TGTGCCAGCTCACCACCAAGCACAGATACGCAGTATTTT
TRBJ1-2 TRBD1 TRBV27 . CASSRYAGQLRDGYTF TGTGCCAGCAGTCGATACGCGGGACAGCTAAGGGATGGCTACACCTTC
TRBJ1-2 . TRBV9 . CASSLADTRNYGYTF TGTGCCAGCAGCTTGGCCGACACTCGGAACTATGGCTACACCTTC
TRBJ2-1 TRBD2 TRBV5-4 . CASSRGLAGSILNEQFF TGTGCCAGCAGCAGGGGACTAGCGGGGAGTATTCTCAATGAGCAGTTCTTC
TRBJ1-1 . TRBV6-5 . CASSATMNTEAFF TGTGCCAGCAGCGCTACCATGAACACTGAAGCTTTCTTT
TRBJ1-5 . TRBV5-4 . CASSIGGGTSNQPQHF TGTGCCAGCAGCATCGGAGGGGGGACTAGCAATCAGCCCCAGCATTTT
TRBJ2-1 . TRBV5-1 . CASSSGQWNEQFF TGCGCCAGCAGCTCAGGCCAATGGAATGAGCAGTTCTTC
TRBJ2-3 . TRBV4-1 many CASSQDLAVTDTQYF TGCGCCAGCAGCCAAGATCTGGCAGTCACAGATACGCAGTATTTT
TRBJ1-2 TRBD1 TRBV25-1 . CASSLGQGFGYTF TGTGCCAGCAGTCTGGGACAGGGTTTTGGCTACACCTTC
TRBJ1-1 TRBD1 TRBV6-5 . CASSPTGEGNTEAFF TGTGCCAGCAGTCCGACAGGGGAGGGTAACACTGAAGCTTTCTTT
TRBJ1-2 TRBD1 TRBV6-1 . CASRGQVRGYTF TGTGCCAGCAGGGGACAGGTCCGGGGCTACACCTTC
TRBJ2-1 TRBD2 TRBV27 . CASSPSSAGIYNEQFF TGTGCCAGCAGTCCGTCGTCAGCGGGGATTTACAATGAGCAGTTCTTC
TRBJ2-6 TRBD1 TRBV27 . CASSSYGQGFSGANVLTF TGTGCCAGCAGTTCTTACGGACAGGGCTTCTCTGGGGCCAACGTCCTGACTTTC
TRBJ1-3 . TRBV6-5 . CASSSGFRRSGNTIYF TGTGCCAGCAGTTCAGGTTTCAGACGCTCTGGAAACACCATATATTTT
TRBJ2-6 . TRBV19 . CASSIDDSGANVLTF TGTGCCAGTAGTATAGATGACTCTGGGGCCAACGTCCTGACTTTC
TRBJ2-1 . TRBV7-8 . CASSLVGGAGNEQFF TGTGCCAGCAGCTTAGTAGGGGGAGCGGGCAATGAGCAGTTCTTC
TRBJ2-5 TRBD2 TRBV2 . CASSEEMTSGRGEYF TGTGCCAGCAGTGAAGAGATGACTAGCGGGAGGGGAGAGTACTTC